The source of this TCR beta chain is a study of T cells and Merkel cell carcinoma outcomes. Germline lookup yields CDR1 GTSNPN and CDR2 SVGIG (reference sequence). Deletions cut 1 base from V and 4 bases from J, with 14 bases between. The CDR3 has 15 residues. Study-level findings and limits: Reportedly, T-cell repertoire with density predicts Merkel cell carcinoma outcomes.

In regard to this clone: No antigen is known for it.

TCRdb keeps only in-frame clones here, not all; method: immunoSEQ multiplex PCR. Among some 16,000 clones listed, about four fifths were seen once. The specimen sequenced was tumor tissue from Merkel cell carcinoma. This chain uses TRBV30 with TRBJ1-5, with D possibly TRBD1 on 5 matching bases. The sequence was collected from a human donor with Merkel cell carcinoma. CDR3 sequence: CAWSGRGLANQPQHF. In DNA, the CDR3 is TGTGCCTGGAGTGGGCGGGGACTCGCGAATCAGCCCCAGCATTTT.